The TCR beta chain under discussion was sequenced for a study of T-cell reconstitution after alpha-beta-depleted transplantation in children. Unique molecular identifiers were used to barcode this TCRbeta library. TCRdb reprocessed the PCR reads with MiXCR, giving one entry per CDR3 protein. The sample records 190,000 or so distinct CDR3 sequences, about 6.4% being singletons. The CDR3 covers 15 residues. Germline V gene data show CDR1 as KGHSH and CDR2 as LQKENI. The V gene end was trimmed by 6 bases and the J gene end by 6 bases; junction bases not matched to a gene: 9. The J gene is TRBJ2-2, the V gene TRBV18; 8 bases are shared with TRBD2. The sample was PBMCs from the stem cell graft donor, taken from the stem cell graft. The origin of this receptor is a human donor who donated a stem cell graft to a child with Wiskott-Aldrich syndrome. The CDR3, as DNA: TGTGCCAGCTCCAAGATCGACGGGGGGGCCGGGGAGCTGTTTTTT. Its translation is CASSKIDGGAGELFF.